The present T cell receptor (beta chain) was sequenced within a study of T cells in Graves' hyperthyroidism and ophthalmopathy (dated by TCRdb to between 2018 and 2020). In terms of the full investigation: Peripheral blood was collected at initial diagnosis, before any treatment. The approximately 98 discovery patients were randomly divided into training and test sets at a 7:3 ratio. After sampling, hyperthyroidism patients received methimazole starting at 30 mg daily, and ophthalmopathy patients received high-dose intravenous methylprednisolone. Prospective prediction of ophthalmopathy was tested in an independent validation cohort consisting of 18 to 20 hyperthyroidism patients and approximately 16 patients who later progressed to ophthalmopathy. Thyroid tissue and blood T-cell repertoires from six Graves' hyperthyroidism patients were also compared in the study. The paper describes TCR Vbeta CDR3 sequencing of around 130 peripheral blood samples, made up of about 41 ophthalmopathy patients, some 80 hyperthyroidism patients and 17 progressor patients. A discovery cohort of around 98 patients, 43 with Graves' ophthalmopathy and 57 with stable Graves' hyperthyroidism, was used to find distinguishing TCR V-J signatures. Summary of the overall study and its limitations: No statistical method was used to fix the sample size in advance, and group allocation was not hidden from the investigators. A model built on a 13 V-J signature distinguished ophthalmopathy from stable hyperthyroidism, reaching about 89% sensitivity and 81% to 83% specificity in cross-validation and 80%/75% in testing. Most expanded thyroid clonotypes (frequency above 0.001) were also detected in blood, a finding suggesting that blood repertoires may reflect thyroid immune responses. In validation, the model predicted progression to ophthalmopathy with 55% to 71% sensitivity and 72.22% specificity, a median of approximately 6.7 months before onset.

Via the germline V gene, CDR1 is SGHRS and CDR2 YFSETQ. Counted from cysteine to phenylalanine, this CDR3 has 14 amino acids. Just the 42-base CDR3 DNA is kept, in frame starting at base 1. Germline trimming: 4 bases from V, 6 bases from J; junction bases outside gene matches: 7. The TCR beta CDR3 regions were amplified from RNA transcripts. For the first round of RT-PCR on the TCR CDR3, the HTBI primer set was used together with the Qiagen OneStep RT-PCR kit. Libraries were constructed in a second round of multiplex PCR, after which size selection and purification were performed. Paired-end sequencing of the libraries was performed with 100 bp reads on an Illumina HiSeq2000. Turning to the authors' computational methods: SOAPnuke was used to process the raw data, removing reads that contained adapters or uncalled bases, had a mean Phred below 15, or lacked an exact match to the constant primer or identifier. High-quality paired reads were merged using COPE v1.2.5, and each unique nucleotide sequence was defined as a clonotype. MiTCR v1.1 was used to align the clonotypes against IMGT TRBV, TRBD and TRBJ reference segments. Analysis was restricted to V-J combinations with a frequency above 0.0001, which covered roughly 99% of repertoires. The TCS score was defined as F50 (clonal expansion) divided by E x V (chaos), with BLOSUM62-based TCRdist calculated between CDR3 peptides within each V-J. Welch's t-statistics and random forest reduced around 510 V-J features to some 14, which were used in a naive Bayes classifier (R e1071). Starting from the raw public reads, TCRdb applied fastp trimming at Q25, assembled clones with MiXCR and retained in-frame beta chains. When rows share a CDR3 protein, they turn into one entry using the most common DNA and genes. TCRdb, not the original authors, processed these V and J calls. The sample has 300,000 to 450,000 distinct CDR3 sequences on record, 15% to 20% of them singletons. Of the sample, about 14% is held by the ten largest clones.

This clonotype was observed a handful of times. Its antigen remains unidentified. This may stem from a read error, because a much larger clone lies one nucleotide away. Ophthalmopathy patients had moderately to severely active disease, with a Clinical Activity Score of 3 or more, a NOSPECS grade of 4 or more, and a disease duration of less than 3 months. Exclusion was applied to patients with uncontrolled infections, other autoimmune diseases, pregnancy or lactation. Diagnoses relied on clinical symptoms, serum thyroxine and TRAb, thyroid ultrasound and orbital computed tomography. PBMCs were isolated from more than 8 ml of fresh peripheral blood by Ficoll-Paque density gradient centrifugation. Total RNA was extracted with Trizol reagent, and quality was checked on an Agilent 2100 Bioanalyzer.

This sequence was found in a woman aged 40 to 50 with Graves' ophthalmopathy. Sample: blood. This receptor chain uses TRBV5-1 and TRBJ2-7; TRBD2 lines up with 10 middle nucleotides. The nucleotide sequence is TGCGCCAGCAGCCCTAGCGGGAGTGTCGGCGAGCAGTACTTC. Its coded protein is CASSPSGSVGEQYF.